The clone carrying this TCR beta chain was found once. The ends lost 0 bases at V and 1 base at J; junction bases unmatched: 7. CDR1 is LGHNA and CDR2 is YSLEER in the germline V gene. The CDR3 sequence is 18 residues long. Methods used by the authors: How many nucleated cells were present was estimated from reference gene primer amplification. Profiled with immunoSEQ multiplex PCR; TCRdb holds only in-frame clones, not every one. That table furnishes V, J and clone size, whereas the DNA furnished D and trimming. The data show approximately 230,000 clones, with roughly 88% seen just once and approximately 2.1% held by the top ten. The sample originates from a study of blood T cell repertoires in COVID-19. Study context: The United States, Italy and Spain supplied acute and convalescent COVID-19 samples.

Sequencing was done on a sample of peripheral blood. The sequence was collected from a young man who had recovered from COVID-19. The chain joins TRBV4-3 to TRBJ2-5, with TRBD2 identical over 11 bases. CDR3 sequence reads: CASSQEVTSGVLQETQYF. The CDR3 DNA is TGCGCCAGCAGCCAAGAAGTGACTAGCGGGGTCCTCCAAGAGACCCAGTACTTC.